This T cell receptor (beta chain) was sequenced in a study of blood T cell repertoires in COVID-19. Per the study methods: It was from reference gene primer amplification that nucleated cell counts were estimated. Some clones are missing from TCRdb's copy, which holds only in-frame ones; the method was immunoSEQ multiplex PCR. The DNA gave D and trimming, while V, J and clone size come from that table. This sample has about 38,000 clones, with about 88% found just once. Germline V gene sequence: CDR1 ENHRY, CDR2 SYGVKD. The CDR3 consists of 15 residues. Between the trimmed V and J ends, which lost 3 bases and 4 bases, there was a span of 15 bases. This clone has a single count.

The rearrangement uses TRBV10-3 and TRBJ1-2; tentatively, D is TRBD1 (6 bases). The source material was peripheral blood. This receptor was taken from a man aged 65-85 years with active COVID-19. CDR3 DNA sequence: TGTGCCATCAGTGATATCAACAGGGTTTTCTATGGCTACACCTTC. As protein: CAISDINRVFYGYTF.